This TCR beta chain was identified in a study of cytomegalovirus exposure and HLA in healthy donors. The wider study: As an earlier analysis found, about 190 million T cells yielded 90 million to 140 million unique TCR beta sequences.

As for this clone: One junction end disagrees with the germline gene, perhaps due to a read error.

It was with 60 Vbeta and 13 Jbeta primers that the PCR ran. The method was immunoSEQ multiplex PCR; TCRdb's version includes in-frame clones alone and lacks a portion of them. The sample has about 97,000 clones, 75% to 80% seen once; the top ten hold 8.5% to 10%. CDR1 and CDR2 (germline): LNHDA, SQIVND (reference sequence). CDR3 size: 13 residues. The chain is built from TRBV19 and TRBJ2-1; 13 bases fit TRBD2. The receptor was isolated from a male donor in good health and CMV-seropositive. Sequencing was done on a sample of PBMCs. The CDR3 coding sequence is TGTGCCAGTAGTGGACTAGCGGGAGAAGCACCGATCTTC. Its protein product is CASSGLAGEAPIF.